This T cell receptor (beta chain) was captured by sequencing in a study of T cell responses to AZD1222 COVID-19 vaccine. Study context: Both about-4-week and about-12-week second-dose recipients were combined. Study results and caveats: Compared with day 0, the breadth and depth of the Spike-specific TCR repertoire rose significantly after two doses of AZD1222. Baseline antibody screening turned up just a handful of seropositive AZD1222 recipients. Clonal diversity was possibly underestimated, and white British individuals and females predominated among donors.

Assay: immunoSEQ multiplex PCR; the TCRdb copy retains only in-frame clones and omits some. The repertoire consists of about 170,000 clones, with just under 95% occurring once and the leading ten covering over 1.5%. V shed 3 bases and J shed 6 bases, with 12 bases lying between them. CDR1 is SGHRS and CDR2 is YFSETQ in the germline V gene. The CDR3 covers 13 residues. A word on this clone: Its specificity is unknown.

This chain uses TRBV5-1 with TRBJ1-2; D gene unclear. This clonotype was obtained from an adult in good health. The sequencing used peripheral blood, collected on day 0 of AZD1222 vaccination. The CDR3 reads CASSSEGVDGYTF. CDR3 DNA sequence: TGCGCCAGCAGCTCCGAGGGTGTCGATGGCTACACCTTC. Full variable domain (remainder filled in from reference TRBV5-1 and TRBJ1-2): KAGVTQTPRYLIKTRGQQVTLSCSPISGHRSVSWYQQTPGQGLQFLFEYFSETQRNKGNFPGRFSGRQFSNSRSEMNVSTLELGDSALYLCASSSEGVDGYTFGSGTRLTVV.